Listed here are 18 T cell receptor beta chains from one sample, sequenced in a study of T cells in Graves' hyperthyroidism and ophthalmopathy. RNA transcripts served as the template for amplifying TCR beta CDR3 regions. Using the HTBI primer set, a first-round RT-PCR was run on the TCR CDR3. Each CDR3 protein gets one entry after TCRdb re-called the multiplex PCR reads with MiXCR. Here the sample spans about 510,000 distinct CDR3 sequences, approximately 48% being singletons. The sequenced sample was peripheral blood or thyroid tissue (not recorded which). Receptors were obtained from an adult woman with Graves' disease, either hyperthyroidism or ophthalmopathy (not recorded which).

This clonotype was found a few times. The J gene is TRBJ1-4, the V gene TRBV25-1; unclear D gene. Germline V gene data show CDR1 as MGHDK and CDR2 as SYGVNS. The V gene lost 4 bases and the J gene lost 5 bases, with 5 bases spanning the gap. The CDR3 is 12 residues long. CDR3 in DNA: TGTGCCAGCAGTGTCGGGAATGAAAAACTGTTTTTT. Translated: CASSVGNEKLFF.

The chain combines TRBV7-2 with TRBJ1-2; 7 bases map to TRBD1. This CDR3 has 12 residues. Germline CDR1 reads SGHTA; CDR2 reads FQGNSA. V dropped 0 bases and J dropped 8; count of bases not matched to a gene: 0. For the CDR3, the DNA is TGTGCCAGCAGCTTAGCGGGACAGGGCTACACCTTC. This gives the protein CASSLAGQGYTF.

The chain links TRBV25-1 to TRBJ2-2; 15 nucleotides match TRBD2. With 9 bases clipped from V and 3 bases from J, the junction kept 8 bases outside the gene matches. The CDR3 consists of 17 residues. CDR1 is MGHDK, CDR2 SYGVNS, per germline. DNA of the CDR3: TGTGCCAGAACTCCCGGACTAGCGGGAGGGGACACCGGGGAGCTGTTTTTT. Translating it yields CARTPGLAGGDTGELFF.

Written as DNA, the CDR3 is TGTGCCCTATCCACTTGGAAAGGGGGCAACGGCTACACCTTC. Translated, it gives CALSTWKGGNGYTF. The chain carries TRBV19 and TRBJ1-2; 7 positions agree with TRBD1. The CDR3 runs to 14 residues. Germline trimming cut 11 bases from V and 8 bases from J; bases unmatched to any gene: 17. CDR1 is LNHDA and CDR2 is SQIVND in the germline V gene (reference sequence).

The V and J genes are TRBV29-1 and TRBJ2-7, with a weak D call TRBD2 (5 bases). V was trimmed by 1 base and J by 7 bases, leaving 11 bases between them. The CDR3 loop spans 12 amino acids. Germline V gives CDR1 SQVTM, CDR2 ANQGSEA. The CDR3: CSVEGGTGEQYF. The CDR3 nucleotides are TGCAGCGTTGAAGGGGGAACGGGAGAGCAGTACTTC.

The V and J genes are TRBV28 and TRBJ1-1; D perhaps matches TRBD1 (5 bases). Trimming left V 8 bases short and J 6 bases short, with 13 bases between. CDR1 and CDR2 (germline): MDHEN, SYDVKM. This CDR3 is 12 amino acids long. The CDR3 DNA is TGTGCCAGCGTGGAAGGGGTGGCTGAAGCTTTCTTT. Translation gives CASVEGVAEAFF.

This clonotype was seen a handful of times. V is TRBV7-9 and J is TRBJ1-2; no definite D call. Between the trimmed V and J ends, which lost 0 bases and 4 bases, there was a span of 6 bases. Per the germline V gene, CDR1 is SEHNR and CDR2 is FQNEAQ (reference sequence). The CDR3 consists of 13 residues. The CDR3 bases are TGTGCCAGCAGCTTAGCAAGGCCCTATGGCTACACCTTC. Protein product: CASSLARPYGYTF.

The V gene is TRBV10-3, the J gene TRBJ1-5, with a tentative D call TRBD1 (5 bases). CDR3 length: 14 amino acids. With 4 bases removed from V and 6 bases from J, the gap between germline ends came to 13 bases. Germline CDR1 reads ENHRY; CDR2 reads SYGVKD. CDR3 sequence (DNA): TGTGCCATCAGTGGGACAAGGAACAGTCAGCCCCAGCATTTT. It codes for CAISGTRNSQPQHF.

This clonotype came up a few times. A much larger clone differs by one base, so this may be a read error. For the CDR3, the DNA is TGTGCCAGCAGCCGGGACCCGGGCGACGAGCAGTACTTC. Translating it yields CASSRDPGDEQYF. The chain uses TRBV7-2 and TRBJ2-7, with D possibly being TRBD1 or TRBD2 (5 bases each). The germline gives CDR1 SGHTA, CDR2 FQGNSA. This CDR3 is built from 13 residues. The V gene lost 5 bases and the J gene lost 5 bases, with 13 bases spanning the gap.

The chain recombines TRBV6-5 with TRBJ1-2; 7 bases are shared with TRBD1. CDR1 is MNHEY and CDR2 is SVGAGI in the germline V gene. CDR3 length: 14 residues. V trimming: 0 bases; J trimming: 8 bases; junction bases outside the gene matches: 6. CDR3 sequence reads: CASSYSGQRKGYTF. The DNA for the CDR3 is TGTGCCAGCAGTTACTCGGGACAGCGAAAGGGCTACACCTTC.

This clonotype was seen a few times. The chain combines TRBV20-1 with TRBJ2-7; D is ambiguous. The CDR3 loop spans 13 amino acids. V was clipped by 1 base and J by 4 bases, with 11 bases between them. Looked up from germline, CDR1 is DFQATT and CDR2 is SNEGSKA (reference sequence). CDR3 sequence: CSARGVMEYEQYF. CDR3 bases: TGCAGTGCTAGAGGGGTAATGGAGTACGAGCAGTACTTC.

This clonotype was found many times. The chain uses TRBV6-2 or TRBV6-3 and TRBJ1-2; a possible D gene is TRBD1 (6 bases). Germline lookup yields CDR1 MNHEY and CDR2 SVGEGT. This CDR3 comprises 13 residues. The V gene lost 2 bases and the J gene lost 8 bases, with 12 bases spanning the gap. DNA of the CDR3: TGTGCCAGCAGTTACACGGGGGCTGGAGGCTACACCTTC. The encoded protein is CASSYTGAGGYTF.

This clonotype was detected a few times. V gene TRBV5-1 combines with J gene TRBJ2-3; 7 nucleotides agree with TRBD1. Germline loops: CDR1 SGHRS, CDR2 YFSETQ. J gave up 5 bases and V 0 bases, and 9 bases lay outside the gene matches. This CDR3 is 16 amino acids long. CDR3 nucleotides: TGCGCCAGCAGCTTGGTAAGGGACAGCTACTTAGATACGCAGTATTTT. Protein product: CASSLVRDSYLDTQYF.

This chain links TRBV20-1 with TRBJ1-4, with D unresolved. The V and J ends lost 6 bases and 2 bases respectively, with 7 bases between them. The CDR3 is 12 residues long. Germline V CDR1 and CDR2: DFQATT, SNEGSKA (reference sequence). The CDR3 is CSASRTNEKLFF. CDR3 nucleotide sequence: TGCAGTGCCTCTAGGACTAATGAAAAACTGTTTTTT.

In this sample, this clonotype turned up a few times. The rearrangement links TRBV12-3 or TRBV12-4 to TRBJ1-1, with 9 bases lining up with TRBD1. V shed 7 bases, J shed 4 bases, and the junction held 7 bases outside the gene matches. The CDR3 runs to 14 residues. CDR3 nucleotide sequence: TGTGCCAGCAACTTACAGGGGGCGGTCACTGAAGCTTTCTTT. Translating gives CASNLQGAVTEAFF.

V usage is TRBV20-1 and J usage is TRBJ2-7; the match to TRBD2 covers 7 bases. This CDR3 region has 15 residues. Germline V gives CDR1 DFQATT, CDR2 SNEGSKA (reference sequence). J lost 2 bases, V lost 0 bases, and 7 bases had no gene match. CDR3 residues: CSARDVLASAYEQYF. The CDR3 coding sequence is TGCAGTGCTAGAGATGTACTAGCGTCGGCCTACGAGCAGTACTTC.

The rearrangement joins TRBV7-9 to TRBJ1-6; D gene unclear. The germline V gene encodes CDR1 SEHNR and CDR2 FQNEAQ (reference sequence). The germline V and J ends were trimmed by 5 bases and 9 bases, with 17 bases remaining between them. The CDR3 is 15 amino acids. CDR3 protein: CASSTTREPASPLHF. The CDR3 DNA is TGTGCCAGCAGCACAACACGGGAGCCGGCTTCACCCCTCCACTTT.

The chain carries TRBV7-9 and TRBJ1-6; weak D call: TRBD1 (6 bases). The germline gives CDR1 SEHNR, CDR2 FQNEAQ (reference sequence). The CDR3 contains 14 residues. V was cut by 5 bases and J by 10 bases, with 15 bases left in between. The CDR3, as DNA: TGTGCCAGCAGCCACCGGGGGGCAAGGTCACCCCTCCACTTT. Translation: CASSHRGARSPLHF.